Each of the 16 T cell receptor beta chains below was sequenced from the same sample in a study of post-analysis software for immune sequencing data. Regarding the study as a whole: Five TRBV segments occurring more often in patients than controls included TRBV5-6, TRBV5-1 and TRBV20-1.

Their antigen targets remain unknown. Libraries were made from TCR beta cDNA, and they carried unique molecular identifiers. Via MiXCR, TCRdb re-called the PCR reads, giving one row per CDR3 protein. The sample has 820,000 or so distinct CDR3 sequences, 53% seen once. Input material: blood. These receptors were collected from a girl between 10 and 17 years old with multiple sclerosis.

This clonotype was picked up a small number of times. V and J are TRBV3-1 and TRBJ2-7; 7 bases are shared with TRBD2. Germline CDR1 reads LGHDT; CDR2 reads YNNKEL (reference sequence). The CDR3 length is 16 residues. J was trimmed by 0 bases and V by 2 bases; bases with no gene match: 7. DNA of the CDR3: TGTGCCAGCAGCCAAAGTATGGGGGGGGTCTCCTACGAGCAGTACTTC. This gives the protein CASSQSMGGVSYEQYF.

For the CDR3, the DNA is TGCAGCTGGCGCGGGAACCGAGAGACCCAGTTCTTC. It encodes CSWRGNRETQFF. The chain is built from TRBV29-1 and TRBJ2-1, with TRBD2 as a possible D gene (6 bases). The CDR3 spans 12 residues. Trimming left V 8 bases short and J 13 bases short, with 21 bases between. CDR1 is SQVTM, CDR2 ANQGSEA, per germline.

V usage is TRBV20-1 and J usage is TRBJ2-1; 10 bases align to TRBD2. The CDR3 contains 15 residues. With 6 bases clipped from V and 0 bases from J, the junction kept 5 bases outside the gene matches. From germline, CDR1 is DFQATT and CDR2 SNEGSKA (reference sequence). CDR3 bases: TGCAGTGCCGGGTCTAGCGGGAGCTCCTACAATGAGCAGTTCTTC. This translates into CSAGSSGSSYNEQFF.

On this clonotype itself: One junction end disagrees with the germline gene, perhaps due to a read error. The CDR3 protein is CASSPGTVPKKYF. CDR3 coding DNA: TGTGCTAGCAGCCCCGGGACAGTCCCTAAGAAGTACTTC. This rearrangement joins TRBV6-2 or TRBV6-3 to TRBJ2-5, with TRBD1 identical over 7 bases. This CDR3 is 13 amino acids long. CDR1 is MNHEY, CDR2 SVGEGT, per germline.

The chain recombines TRBV12-5 with TRBJ2-1, with no clear D. The germline V and J ends were trimmed by 5 bases and 8 bases, with 7 bases remaining between them. The CDR3 is 11 amino acids. Germline V gene lookup returns CDR1 LGHNT and CDR2 FRNRAP. CDR3 residues: CASGVLDEQFF. The CDR3, as DNA: TGTGCTAGTGGTGTCCTGGATGAGCAGTTCTTC.

This clonotype was observed a single time. The rearrangement uses TRBV5-1 and TRBJ2-5; D is tentatively TRBD1 or TRBD2 (5 bases each). The J call could be wrong; TRBJ2-7 is a better fit for the DNA end. Germline CDR1 is SGHRS and CDR2 is YFSETQ. This CDR3 has 16 amino acids. CDR3 sequence (DNA): TGCGCCAGCAGGACCTCCTCCGGGACGTTAACCTACGAGCAGTACTTC. Translation: CASRTSSGTLTYEQYF.

The chain has TRBV7-3 and TRBJ2-1, with 9 bases fitting TRBD2. CDR1 and CDR2 from the germline V gene are SGHTA and FQGTGA. CDR3 size: 13 residues. V dropped 6 bases and J dropped 10; count of bases not matched to a gene: 7. The chain's CDR3 is CASRVAGAGEQFF. The CDR3 DNA sequence: TGTGCCAGCAGGGTAGCGGGGGCGGGAGAGCAGTTCTTC.

The chain employs TRBV12-3 or TRBV12-4 and TRBJ1-5, with D unresolved. V lost 7 bases, J lost 7 bases, and 11 bases lay in between. The CDR3 spans 12 residues. The chain's CDR3 is CASTHLGQPQHF. CDR3 coding DNA: TGTGCCAGCACTCACCTGGGACAGCCCCAGCATTTT.

This clonotype was detected only a few times. The genes are TRBV10-2 and TRBJ2-7; the match to TRBD2 covers 10 bases. The DNA end lines up better with TRBJ2-5; the J call may be wrong. In germline, CDR1 is WSHSY, CDR2 SAAADI. The CDR3 sequence is 16 residues long. CDR3 DNA: TGCGCCAGTGGACTAGCGGAGGCCTTCTCAAGAGGGACCCAGTACTTC. Encoded protein: CASGLAEAFSRGTQYF.

This clonotype has just a few counts. This rearrangement joins TRBV5-1 to TRBJ2-7; 9 bases line up with TRBD2. The CDR3 length is 15 residues. Unmatched junction bases numbered 9, after V lost 1 base and J lost 7 bases. Germline V gene data show CDR1 as SGHRS and CDR2 as YFSETQ. The CDR3 DNA sequence: TGCGCCAGCAGCTTGCTGCCTAGCGGGACCGGGGAGCAGTACTTC. It yields the protein CASSLLPSGTGEQYF.

This chain links TRBV6-6 with TRBJ2-7; the match to TRBD2 covers 8 bases. CDR3 length: 15 amino acids. In germline, CDR1 is MNHNY, CDR2 SVGAGI (reference sequence). With V trimmed by 2 bases and J by 4 bases, 7 bases remained unmatched. The CDR3 DNA reads as TGTGCCAGCAGTTACGTAGGAAGCGGGGGATACGAGCAGTACTTC. Translated: CASSYVGSGGYEQYF.

This clonotype was seen more than once but under ten times. The chain employs TRBV7-3 and TRBJ2-5; 11 bases line up with TRBD2. V was pared by 1 base and J by 4 bases, with 5 bases of the junction left unmatched. The length of the CDR3 is 16 residues. Per the germline V gene, CDR1 is SGHTA and CDR2 is FQGTGA. In DNA form, the CDR3 reads TGTGCCAGCAGCTTAAGGGGTAGCGGGGGGGGAGAGACCCAGTACTTC. Translation: CASSLRGSGGGETQYF.

The CDR3 sequence is CATSDGLPPQETQYF. The CDR3 bases are TGTGCCACCAGTGACGGACTACCACCACAAGAGACCCAGTACTTC. The V and J genes are TRBV24-1 and TRBJ2-5, with TRBD2 as a possible D gene (6 bases). V lost 4 bases to trimming and J lost 2 bases, with 13 bases between them. The CDR3 is 15 residues long. The germline V gene encodes CDR1 KGHDR and CDR2 SFDVKD.

The chain recombines TRBV29-1 with TRBJ2-2; a possible D gene is TRBD2 (5 bases). CDR1 and CDR2 (germline): SQVTM, ANQGSEA. This CDR3 contains 13 residues. V was shortened by 5 bases and J by 1 base, with 8 bases between the two germline ends. DNA of the CDR3: TGCAGCGTTACGGGAAGGAACACCGGGGAGCTGTTTTTT. It yields the protein CSVTGRNTGELFF.

The chain carries TRBV5-1 and TRBJ2-1; D is possibly TRBD1 or TRBD2 (5 bases each). The germline CDR1 and CDR2 sequences are SGHRS and YFSETQ. V lost 0 bases to trimming and J lost 7 bases, with 20 bases between them. The CDR3 runs to 17 residues. The CDR3 loop reads CASSLDRGSRIRNEQFF. CDR3 bases: TGCGCCAGCAGCTTGGATCGGGGCTCGCGGATAAGAAATGAGCAGTTCTTC.

The V gene is TRBV7-2, the J gene TRBJ1-2; no definite D call. Deletions cut 1 base from V and 0 bases from J, with 9 bases between. The CDR3 runs 15 residues. CDR1 is SGHTA and CDR2 is FQGNSA in the germline V gene. The CDR3 reads CASSLDVLANYGYTF. The CDR3 region has the DNA TGTGCCAGCAGCTTAGACGTCCTAGCTAACTATGGCTACACCTTC.